There are many counts of the clone carrying this T cell receptor beta chain. What it recognizes is unknown. The data belong to a study of T cells in Graves' hyperthyroidism and ophthalmopathy. RNA transcripts served as the template for amplifying TCR beta CDR3 regions. Using the HTBI primer set, a first-round RT-PCR was run on the TCR CDR3. Each CDR3 protein gets one entry after TCRdb re-called the multiplex PCR reads with MiXCR. Counted here are approximately 370,000 distinct CDR3 sequences, about 16% occurring once; the ten biggest clones make up around a third. The CDR3 extends over 14 amino acids. CDR1 MNHNS and CDR2 SASEGT come from the germline V gene. After removal of 6 bases from V and 5 bases from J, the junction contained 6 bases not matched to a gene. Study findings and constraints: A model using 13 V-J features told ophthalmopathy apart from stable hyperthyroidism.

Orbital computed tomography, thyroid ultrasound, serum thyroxine and TRAb, and clinical symptoms together informed the diagnoses. The chain is built from TRBV6-1 and TRBJ1-1, with 10 bases fitting TRBD1. The clonotype was recovered from a woman under 40 with Graves' hyperthyroidism. The sequencing input was blood. CDR3 in DNA: TGTGCCAGCAGACTAGGACAGGGGGGGACTGAAGCTTTCTTT. It yields the protein CASRLGQGGTEAFF.